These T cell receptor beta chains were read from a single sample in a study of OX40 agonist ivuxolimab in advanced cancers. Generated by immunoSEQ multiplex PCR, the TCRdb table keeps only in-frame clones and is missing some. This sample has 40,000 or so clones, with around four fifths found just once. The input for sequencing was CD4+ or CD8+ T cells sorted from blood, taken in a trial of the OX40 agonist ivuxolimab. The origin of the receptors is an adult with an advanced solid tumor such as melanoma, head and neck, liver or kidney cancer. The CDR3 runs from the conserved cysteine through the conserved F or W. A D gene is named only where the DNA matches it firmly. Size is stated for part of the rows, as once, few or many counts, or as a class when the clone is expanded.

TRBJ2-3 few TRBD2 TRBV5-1 TGCGCCAGCACCCGGACTAGCGGGATCACAGATACGCAGTATTTT CASTRTSGITDTQYF
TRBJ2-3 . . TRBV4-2 TGTGCCAGCAGCCAAGTGGCCGGGTCGGGGGGCTTAGATACGCAGTATTTT CASSQVAGSGGLDTQYF
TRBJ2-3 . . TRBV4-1 TGCGCCAGCAGCCCACTAACGGCTTTCGCGGATACGCAGTATTTT CASSPLTAFADTQYF
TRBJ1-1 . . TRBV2 TGTGCCAGCAGTTCCACAGTGAACACTGAAGCTTTCTTT CASSSTVNTEAFF
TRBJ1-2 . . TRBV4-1 TGCGCCAGCAGCCAAGAAGCAGGGCATGGCTACACCTTC CASSQEAGHGYTF
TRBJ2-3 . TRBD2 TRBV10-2 TGCGCCAGCAGTGAGTGGGGCGGGAGGGGCACAGATACGCAGTATTTT CASSEWGGRGTDTQYF
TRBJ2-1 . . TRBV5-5 TGTGCCAGCGCGCTGGACGCAGGCTCCTACAATGAGCAGTTCTTC CASALDAGSYNEQFF
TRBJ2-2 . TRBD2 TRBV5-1 TGCGCCAGCAGCTTGGTTCCAGCTAGCGGGAGGACCGGGGAGCTGTTTTTT CASSLVPASGRTGELFF
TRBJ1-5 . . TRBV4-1 TGCGCCAGCAGCCTCCTCCCGGTGGGCAATTCCAATCAGCCCCAGCATTTT CASSLLPVGNSNQPQHF
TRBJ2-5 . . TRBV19 TGTGCCAGTGGAGCCGCTCCAACAGGGATGGAGACCCAGTACTTC CASGAAPTGMETQYF
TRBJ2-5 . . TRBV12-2 TGTGCAAGTCGCACCACGTTAGAAGCCTCAGAGACCCAGTACTTC CASRTTLEASETQYF
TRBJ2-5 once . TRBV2 TGTGCCAGCAGTGGTTCAAGGGGGCAAGAGACCCAGTACTTC CASSGSRGQETQYF
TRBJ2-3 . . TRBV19 TGTGCCAGTAGTATCGGGTCGTTTACAGATACGCAGTATTTT CASSIGSFTDTQYF
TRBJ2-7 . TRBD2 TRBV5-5 TGTGCCAGCAGCCCCCGGGCAGGGCAGGGAGCGGGAGAGTCCTACGAGCAGTACTTC CASSPRAGQGAGESYEQYF
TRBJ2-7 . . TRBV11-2 TGTGCCAGCAGCTCATTAGGACCCAATCGTAGGCAGTACTTC CASSSLGPNRRQYF
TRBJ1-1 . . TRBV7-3 TGTGCCAGCAGCTTAAGTCGGGGGATTGAAGCTTTCTTT CASSLSRGIEAFF
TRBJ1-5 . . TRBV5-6 TGTGCCAGCAGCCCGGGACGGTTCAATCAGCCCCAGCATTTT CASSPGRFNQPQHF
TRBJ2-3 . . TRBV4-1 TGCGCCAGCAGCCGACTAGGAAGTCGCACAGATACGCAGTATTTT CASSRLGSRTDTQYF
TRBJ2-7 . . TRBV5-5 TGTGCCAGCAGCTTGGTACAGGAGGTCTACGAGCAGTACTTC CASSLVQEVYEQYF
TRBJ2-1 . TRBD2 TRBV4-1 TGCGCCAGCAGCCTGACTAGCACAGAGAGCTCCTACAATGAGCAGTTCTTC CASSLTSTESSYNEQFF
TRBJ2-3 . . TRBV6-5 TGTGCCAGCAGCCCCACCCATACTGGAGATACGCAGTATTTT CASSPTHTGDTQYF
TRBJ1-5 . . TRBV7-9 TGTGCCAGCAGCTTAGGGAGTTCCCAGCCCCAGCATTTT CASSLGSSQPQHF
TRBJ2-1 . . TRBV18 TGTGCCAGCTCACCACAGGCTAGGCCGGACAATGAGCAGTTCTTC CASSPQARPDNEQFF
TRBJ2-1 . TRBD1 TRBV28 TGTGCCAGCAGGGACAGGGCCTCCTACAATGAGCAGTTCTTC CASRDRASYNEQFF
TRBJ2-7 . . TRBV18 TGTGCCAGCTCCCCCGGGCCTAACTACGAGCAGTACTTC CASSPGPNYEQYF
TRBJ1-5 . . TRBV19 TGTGCCAGCCTCTCAAGGGATACCGGGTCGTCACAGCCCCAGCATTTT CASLSRDTGSSQPQHF
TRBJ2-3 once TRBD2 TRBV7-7 TGTGCCAGCAGCAGGGGACTAGCGGAAGTCACAGATACGCAGTATTTT CASSRGLAEVTDTQYF
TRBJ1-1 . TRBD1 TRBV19 TGTGCCAGTAGTATAGGGACAGGGGCCGCCACTGAAGCTTTCTTT CASSIGTGAATEAFF
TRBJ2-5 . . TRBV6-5 TGTGCCAGCAGCCAAAGTACAGGGAGGTGGGAGACCCAGTACTTC CASSQSTGRWETQYF
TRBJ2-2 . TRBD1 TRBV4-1 TGCGCCAGCAGCCGAGAGACAGGGGGCTTCGGGGAGCTGTTTTTT CASSRETGGFGELFF
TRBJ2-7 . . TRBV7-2 TGTGCCAGCAGCCCGAGACTAGTCAGTTCCTACGAGCAGTACTTC CASSPRLVSSYEQYF
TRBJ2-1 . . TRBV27 TGTGCCAGCAGTTCTTTCAGCTCCTACAATGAGCAGTTCTTC CASSSFSSYNEQFF
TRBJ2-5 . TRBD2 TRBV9 TGTGCCAGCAGCCTCGGGACTAGCGGGGGGAGGGAGGAGACCCAGTACTTC CASSLGTSGGREETQYF
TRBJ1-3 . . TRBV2 TGTGCCAGCAGAGCCCTTCTATATAACTCTGGAAACACCATATATTTT CASRALLYNSGNTIYF
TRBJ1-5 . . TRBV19 TGTGCCAGTAGTATAGGCAGGGCCGAGAATCAGCCCCAGCATTTT CASSIGRAENQPQHF
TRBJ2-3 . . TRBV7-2 TGTGCCAGCAGCTTAGGGGGAGAGAGAGGAGATACGCAGTATTTT CASSLGGERGDTQYF
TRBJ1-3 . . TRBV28 TGTGCCAGCAGTCTAACAGGGTTGGACACCATATATTTT CASSLTGLDTIYF
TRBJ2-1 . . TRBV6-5 TGTGCCAGCACCTCGCGTGGAGGGAGCAGCAATGAGCAGTTCTTC CASTSRGGSSNEQFF
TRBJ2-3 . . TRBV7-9 TGTGCCAGCAGTTTCGACAGCACAGATACGCAGTATTTT CASSFDSTDTQYF
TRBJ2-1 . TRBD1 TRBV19 TGTGCCAGTAGCTCAGGGGGCGGAAGCAATGAGCAGTTCTTC CASSSGGGSNEQFF
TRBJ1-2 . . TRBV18 TGTGCCAGCTCACCCCAAAGGACGAATGGCTACACCTTC CASSPQRTNGYTF
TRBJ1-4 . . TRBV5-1 TGCGCCAGCAGGTACCGGGTTTCTAATGAAAAACTGTTTTTT CASRYRVSNEKLFF
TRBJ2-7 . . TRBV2 TGTGCCAGCAGAGACCCGGGGCTCTTCGAGCAGTACTTC CASRDPGLFEQYF
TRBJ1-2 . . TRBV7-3 TGTGCCAGCAGCTCGACGACGGGGCGGGGAAACTATGGCTACACCTTC CASSSTTGRGNYGYTF
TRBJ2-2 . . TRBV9 TGTGCCAGCAGCGGAGCGGACTATGTCTGGTCCGGGGAGCTGTTTTTT CASSGADYVWSGELFF
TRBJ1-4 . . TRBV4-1 TGCGCCAGCAGCCAGGGCCTACCGGATGAAAAACTGTTTTTT CASSQGLPDEKLFF
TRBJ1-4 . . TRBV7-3 TGTGCCAGCAGCTTAGTTACTAATGAAAAACTGTTTTTT CASSLVTNEKLFF
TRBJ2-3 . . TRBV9 TGTGCCAGCAGCGTAAGGGGGTCAGGGGTTGCGGATACGCAGTATTTT CASSVRGSGVADTQYF
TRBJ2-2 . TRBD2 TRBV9 TGTGCCAGCGCAAGGGGAGGACTAGCCCCGACCGGGGAGCTGTTTTTT CASARGGLAPTGELFF
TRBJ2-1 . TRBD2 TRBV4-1 TGCGCCAGCAGCCCGCTGCTAGCGGAACTATACAATGAGCAGTTCTTC CASSPLLAELYNEQFF
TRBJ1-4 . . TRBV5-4 TGTGCCAGCAGCCCAGAGATATCAACTAATGAAAAACTGTTTTTT CASSPEISTNEKLFF
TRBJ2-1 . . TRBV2 TGTGCCAGCAGTGATATGCCCGGGGATGAGCAGTTCTTC CASSDMPGDEQFF
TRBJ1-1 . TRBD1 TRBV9 TGTGCCAGCAGCGCGCGGGACAGGAACACTGAAGCTTTCTTT CASSARDRNTEAFF
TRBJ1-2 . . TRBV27 TGTGCCAGCAGCCGAACCTTGGGACTTGGGGACTATGGCTACACCTTC CASSRTLGLGDYGYTF
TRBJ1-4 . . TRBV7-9 TGTGCCAGCAGCCCGTACCCTGCAACTAATGAAAAACTGTTTTTT CASSPYPATNEKLFF
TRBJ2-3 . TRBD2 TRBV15 TGTGCCACCAGCAGAGGGCTAGCGGGTTTCACAGATACGCAGTATTTT CATSRGLAGFTDTQYF
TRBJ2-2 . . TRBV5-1 TGCGCCAGCAGCTTGGGACGGAGGGAGCTGTTTTTT CASSLGRRELFF
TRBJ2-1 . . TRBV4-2 TGTGCCAGCAGCCAAGCTGCGCTGGCGGATCTGGTAAATGAGCAGTTCTTC CASSQAALADLVNEQFF
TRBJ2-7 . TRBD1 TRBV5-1 TGCGCCAGCAAAGGGACAGGGGGCTCCTACGAGCAGTACTTC CASKGTGGSYEQYF
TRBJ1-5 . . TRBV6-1 TGTGCCAGCAGTGTACAGGTCGAAGTATGGCCCCAGCATTTT CASSVQVEVWPQHF